This entry is about one T cell receptor (beta chain). Its specificity is unknown. This entry is derived from a study of T cell responses to AZD1222 COVID-19 vaccine. Study results and caveats: Baseline serostatus was positive in only six or seven AZD1222 recipients. A mostly white British donor set with more females was recruited, and clonal diversity was possibly underestimated. Repertoires were obtained solely post-peak T cell response.

This table comes from immunoSEQ multiplex PCR, and its TCRdb copy is limited to in-frame clones, with some not included. The profile shows more than 75,000 clones, 80% to 90% of them singletons. Trimming shortened V by 2 bases and J by 1 base, and 9 bases separated the two germline ends. CDR1 is MNHEY and CDR2 is SVGAGI in the germline V gene. This CDR3 spans 15 amino acids. The specimen comprised peripheral blood, sampled on day 0 of AZD1222 vaccination. The V gene is TRBV6-5, the J gene TRBJ1-3; D unresolved. The TCR sequence derives from an adult in good health. The CDR3 bases are TGTGCCAGCAGTTACACGTTGCGTTCTGGAAACACCATATATTTT. Translating it yields CASSYTLRSGNTIYF.